This T cell receptor beta chain was sequenced for a study of human T cells and chemical hapten exposure. On the study more broadly: During the roughly 24-week study period, patients had diphenylcyclopropenone applied to the scalp every week. The upper back received 0.01% DPC by patch testing, with results read at 6 days. Women made up most patients, who had alopecia areata, totalis or universalis.

Per the germline V gene, CDR1 is LGHDT and CDR2 is YNNKEL (reference sequence). This CDR3 contains 16 residues. V dropped 1 base and J dropped 2 bases, with 14 bases sitting between them. As for time point: pre-sensitization, week 0. Treatment meaning: therapeutic diphenylcyclopropenone sensitization with weekly scalp DPC. The library labeled individual cDNA molecules by adding unique molecular identifiers to them. TCRdb ran MiXCR on the RACE reads and lists one entry per CDR3 protein. The sample lists approximately 370,000 distinct CDR3 sequences; 5% to 6.5% were seen once. This clonotype was observed a handful of times.

The chain links TRBV3-1 to TRBJ2-5; possible D gene TRBD2, 6 bases. The clonotype comes from a woman under 30 with alopecia areata. Some clones in this sample may be carry-over from other donors' samples. Sample: whole blood, taken in connection with sensitization to the hapten diphenylcyclopropenone (DPC). The CDR3 protein is CASSQVMTSFQETQYF. DNA for the CDR3: TGTGCCAGCAGCCAAGTGATGACTAGTTTTCAAGAGACCCAGTACTTC.